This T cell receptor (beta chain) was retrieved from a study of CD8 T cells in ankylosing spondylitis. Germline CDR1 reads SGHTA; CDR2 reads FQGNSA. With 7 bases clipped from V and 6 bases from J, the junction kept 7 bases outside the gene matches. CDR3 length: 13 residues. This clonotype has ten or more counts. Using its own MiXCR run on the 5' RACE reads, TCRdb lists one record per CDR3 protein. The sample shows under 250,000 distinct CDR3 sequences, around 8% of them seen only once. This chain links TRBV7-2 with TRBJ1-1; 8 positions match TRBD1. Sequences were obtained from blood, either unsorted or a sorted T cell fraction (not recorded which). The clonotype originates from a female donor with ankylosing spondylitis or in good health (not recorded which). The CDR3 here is CASTAGGIAEAFF. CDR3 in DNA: TGTGCCAGCACGGCAGGGGGCATAGCTGAAGCTTTCTTT.